These 27 T cell receptor beta chains were sequenced from one sample in a study of blood T cells in healthy people across ages (dated by TCRdb to 2013 to 2016). Libraries were constructed by 5' RACE. Sequencing was performed on an Illumina HiSeq 2500. A second about 7 to 12 cycle PCR used a sample-barcoded 5' primer and a J-beta primer mix. The public reads were quality trimmed at Q25 with fastp and then assembled into clones with MiXCR by TCRdb, keeping productive beta chains. Duplicate CDR3 protein sequences are folded into a single record with the most common DNA and genes. The sample table contains more than 1.4 million distinct CDR3 sequences; only one count was recorded for 42% of them. Of the sample, approximately 7.9% is held by the ten largest clones. The specimen was blood. The receptors originated from a young woman in good health.

This clonotype has ten or more counts. This chain connects TRBV28 to TRBJ1-2, with unresolved D. There are 11 residues in the CDR3. The V end lost 10 bases, the J end lost 5 bases, and 11 bases lay between the germline ends. Germline V gene lookup returns CDR1 MDHEN and CDR2 SYDVKM. The chain's CDR3 is CAITDAYGYTF. The CDR3 bases are TGTGCCATCACTGATGCTTATGGCTACACCTTC.

In this sample, this clonotype turned up once. The chain employs TRBV5-1 and TRBJ2-5, with D possibly being TRBD1 (6 bases). CDR3 length: 13 amino acids. Germline CDR1 and CDR2: SGHRS and YFSETQ. V was clipped by 7 bases and J by 2 bases, with 12 bases between them. CDR3 in amino acids: CASGTGLQETQYF. In DNA form, the CDR3 reads TGCGCCAGCGGAACAGGGCTGCAAGAGACCCAGTACTTC.

CDR3 in DNA: TGCAGTGCTAGAAATACTAGCGGGAGAGGGGATACGCAGTATTTT. Protein sequence: CSARNTSGRGDTQYF. The chain has TRBV20-1 and TRBJ2-3, with TRBD2 matching over 11 bases. J was trimmed by 6 bases and V by 2 bases; bases with no gene match: 7. This CDR3 region has 15 residues. Germline V lookup: CDR1 DFQATT, CDR2 SNEGSKA (reference sequence).

The rearrangement joins TRBV28 to TRBJ1-5; D gene uncertain. V was cut by 6 bases and J by 1 base, with 25 bases left in between. The germline V gene encodes CDR1 MDHEN and CDR2 SYDVKM. The CDR3 spans 19 residues. The DNA for the CDR3 is TGTGCCAGCAGCCGAGTGTCCAGAGGACCTGAGGGCAGCAATCAGCCCCAGCATTTT. As protein: CASSRVSRGPEGSNQPQHF.

This clonotype occurred many times. J is TRBJ1-1 and V is TRBV29-1; D call uncertain. The V end lost 3 bases, the J end lost 8 bases, and 4 bases lay between the germline ends. This CDR3 contains 9 residues. CDR1 SQVTM and CDR2 ANQGSEA come from the germline V gene. CDR3 sequence: CSVEGEAFF. The DNA of the CDR3 is TGCAGCGTTGAGGGGGAAGCTTTCTTT.

This sequence joins TRBV29-1 and TRBJ2-1; 9 bases agree with TRBD2. The V gene's germline CDR1 is SQVTM and CDR2 ANQGSEA. V lost 0 bases and J lost 0; bases outside the gene matches: 9. The CDR3 contains 18 residues. The CDR3 DNA reads as TGCAGCGTTGAAGATTTTAGCGGGGGCCCGAGCTCCTACAATGAGCAGTTCTTC. It is translated as CSVEDFSGGPSSYNEQFF.

This clonotype has a handful of counts. The chain recombines TRBV7-2 with TRBJ2-5; D may be TRBD2 (6 bases). TRBJ2-7 explains the end of the DNA better; the J call may be wrong. In germline, CDR1 is SGHTA, CDR2 FQGNSA. CDR3 length equals 14 residues. This CDR3 is CASSVRRGRDEQYF. DNA for the CDR3: TGTGCCAGCAGCGTCCGGAGGGGTAGGGACGAGCAGTACTTC.

This clonotype turned up a few times. The chain is built from TRBV28 and TRBJ2-5, with unresolved D. Germline values: CDR1 MDHEN, CDR2 SYDVKM. The CDR3 covers 14 residues. Trimming left V 6 bases short and J 0 bases short, with 11 bases between. The CDR3 is CASRPPAYQETQYF. The CDR3 DNA reads as TGTGCCAGCAGACCTCCGGCGTACCAAGAGACCCAGTACTTC.

This rearrangement joins TRBV6-6 to TRBJ1-4; D is uncertain. This CDR3 has 15 amino acids. With 2 bases removed from V and 0 bases from J, the gap between germline ends came to 7 bases. Germline values: CDR1 MNHNY, CDR2 SVGAGI (reference sequence). DNA of the CDR3: TGTGCCAGCAGTTACCCGGGCTCAACTAATGAAAAACTGTTTTTT. Translated: CASSYPGSTNEKLFF.

The chain has TRBV6-1 and TRBJ2-1; 11 bases are shared with TRBD1. Unmatched junction bases numbered 9, after V lost 4 bases and J lost 10 bases. The CDR3 spans 15 residues. The germline V gene has CDR1 MNHNS and CDR2 SASEGT. This CDR3 is CASSALPGQGGEQFF. CDR3 bases: TGTGCCAGCAGTGCCCTCCCGGGACAGGGGGGGGAGCAGTTCTTC.

CDR3 protein: CASSLPGRDSIYEQYF. In nucleotides, the CDR3 is TGTGCCAGCAGCCTACCCGGGAGGGACTCCATCTACGAGCAGTACTTC. The rearrangement links TRBV27 to TRBJ2-7; 8 bases fit TRBD2. With V trimmed by 6 bases and J by 3 bases, 13 bases remained unmatched. Germline assignment: CDR1 MNHEY and CDR2 SMNVEV (reference sequence). There are 16 residues in the CDR3.

The chain joins TRBV12-3 or TRBV12-4 to TRBJ2-5; D tentatively fits TRBD1 or TRBD2 (5 bases each). Trimming left V 1 base short and J 5 bases short, with 11 bases between. CDR3 length: 14 residues. The CDR3 sequence: CASSLGPREETQYF. Here the CDR3 DNA reads TGTGCCAGCAGTTTAGGCCCCAGGGAGGAGACCCAGTACTTC.

This sequence joins TRBV27 and TRBJ1-3; unclear D gene. This CDR3 has 15 amino acids. V was cut by 3 bases and J by 0 bases, with 9 bases left in between. CDR1 is MNHEY and CDR2 is SMNVEV in the germline V gene (reference sequence). The CDR3 coding sequence is TGTGCCAGCAGTTTGTACAGTTCCTCTGGAAACACCATATATTTT. Translation: CASSLYSSSGNTIYF.

In its sample, this clonotype was seen once. At one boundary the junction diverges from the germline segment, which might be a read error. This rearrangement joins TRBV12-5 to TRBJ2-1; 9 bases map to TRBD2. The CDR3 sequence is 15 residues long. Germline V CDR1 and CDR2: LGHNT, FRNRAP. The DNA of the CDR3 is TGTGCTAGTGGTTTGTACCGGACTAGCGTGAATGAGCGGTTCTTC. Amino acid sequence: CASGLYRTSVNERFF.

The rearrangement uses TRBV6-5 and TRBJ1-5, with D perhaps TRBD1 (6 bases). CDR1 and CDR2 from the germline V gene are MNHEY and SVGAGI. This CDR3 contains 14 residues. The V end was cut by 8 bases, the J end by 2 bases, with 13 bases between. CDR3 region: CASRTVGGNQPQHF. CDR3 DNA: TGTGCCAGCCGGACAGTTGGAGGCAATCAGCCCCAGCATTTT.

J is TRBJ2-6 and V is TRBV20-1; tentative D call: TRBD2 (6 bases). V was shortened by 0 bases and J by 2 bases, with 17 bases between the two germline ends. The CDR3 is 18 amino acids. From germline, CDR1 is DFQATT and CDR2 SNEGSKA (reference sequence). The CDR3 nucleotides are TGCAGTGCTAGAGATAGAGGAGGGACTGTGGCTGGGGCCAACGTCCTGACTTTC. Encoded protein: CSARDRGGTVAGANVLTF.

The table lists this clonotype with a few counts. The J gene is TRBJ2-1, the V gene TRBV27; tentative D call: TRBD2 (5 bases). V was shortened by 2 bases and J by 8 bases, with 13 bases between the two germline ends. CDR3 length: 14 amino acids. The germline V gene has CDR1 MNHEY and CDR2 SMNVEV (reference sequence). The CDR3: CASSLRAFGDEQFF. Here the CDR3 DNA reads TGTGCCAGCAGTTTAAGGGCGTTCGGGGATGAGCAGTTCTTC.

This sequence joins TRBV29-1 and TRBJ2-2; D gene unclear. The CDR3 contains 13 residues. CDR1 is SQVTM, CDR2 ANQGSEA, per germline. With 2 bases removed from V and 5 bases from J, the gap between germline ends came to 9 bases. The chain's CDR3 is CSVEMSQTGELFF. The CDR3 DNA is TGCAGCGTTGAAATGAGCCAAACCGGGGAGCTGTTTTTT.

The V call is TRBV7-7, the J call TRBJ2-2, with D perhaps assigned TRBD1 or TRBD2 (5 bases each). With 5 bases removed from V and 0 bases from J, the gap between germline ends came to 13 bases. CDR1 is SSHAT and CDR2 is FNYEAQ in the germline V gene (reference sequence). The CDR3 has 16 amino acids. CDR3 region: CASSPRGASNTGELFF. CDR3 bases: TGTGCCAGCAGCCCAAGAGGGGCGTCGAACACCGGGGAGCTGTTTTTT.

There are a few counts of this clonotype. J is TRBJ2-1 and V is TRBV28; D may match TRBD1 or TRBD2 (6 bases each). Germline V gene lookup returns CDR1 MDHEN and CDR2 SYDVKM. The CDR3 is 15 residues long. Deletions cut 4 bases from V and 8 bases from J, with 18 bases between. For the CDR3, the DNA is TGTGCCAGCAGTTCCCCCTATAGGAGGGGGTATGAGCAGTTCTTC. Encoded protein: CASSSPYRRGYEQFF.

This sequence joins TRBV20-1 and TRBJ2-7, with 8 positions matching TRBD1. The CDR3 covers 14 residues. CDR1 and CDR2 from the germline V gene are DFQATT and SNEGSKA (reference sequence). Trimming at V came to 6 bases and at J to 7 bases, leaving 14 bases not matched to a gene. The CDR3 protein is CSAPTGTGPNEQYF. CDR3 DNA: TGCAGTGCCCCAACCGGGACAGGACCTAATGAGCAGTACTTC.

The gene calls are TRBV10-3 and TRBJ2-1; D assignment may be TRBD1 or TRBD2 (5 bases each). The V end lost 6 bases, the J end lost 1 base, and 10 bases lay between the germline ends. Germline V gene data show CDR1 as ENHRY and CDR2 as SYGVKD. The CDR3 extends over 14 amino acids. The CDR3 protein is CAIRGEGSYNEQFF. The DNA of the CDR3 is TGTGCCATCAGGGGCGAGGGGTCCTACAATGAGCAGTTCTTC.

This sequence joins TRBV4-1 and TRBJ1-4, with a tentative D call TRBD1 (5 bases). The length of the CDR3 is 14 residues. CDR1 is MGHRA, CDR2 YSYEKL, per germline. The V end lost 3 bases, the J end lost 7 bases, and 12 bases lay between the germline ends. Here the CDR3 DNA reads TGCGCCAGCAGCCAGGGGGGGACGGTTGAAAAACTGTTTTTT. Its translation: CASSQGGTVEKLFF.

Only a few counts were recorded for this clonotype. The rearrangement joins TRBV20-1 to TRBJ2-1; TRBD2 aligns across 11 bases. Germline lookup yields CDR1 DFQATT and CDR2 SNEGSKA (reference sequence). V was clipped by 6 bases and J by 4 bases; unmatched bases: 11. This CDR3 is built from 16 residues. Here the CDR3 reads CSAPIAGGRSYNEQFF. The CDR3, as DNA: TGCAGTGCCCCGATAGCGGGGGGGCGATCATACAATGAGCAGTTCTTC.

The sample holds one count of this clonotype. This chain links TRBV7-6 with TRBJ2-3; TRBD1 matches at 8 bases. V shed 0 bases and J 0 bases; nucleotides not matched to a gene: 11. CDR1 SGHVS and CDR2 FNYEAQ come from the germline V gene. The CDR3 sequence is 19 residues long. The DNA for the CDR3 is TGTGCCAGCAGCTTAGCCCCTGGACAGGGTTCTCCTAGCACAGATACGCAGTATTTT. The encoded protein is CASSLAPGQGSPSTDTQYF.

This clonotype was seen once. The rearrangement links TRBV4-2 to TRBJ2-7, with D perhaps TRBD2 (6 bases). Germline V gives CDR1 LGHNA, CDR2 YNFKEQ. V was shortened by 0 bases and J by 2 bases, with 11 bases between the two germline ends. This CDR3 contains 15 residues. The CDR3 nucleotides read TGTGCCAGCAGCCAAGAGAGGGCGGGGACCTACGAGCAGTACTTC. It codes for CASSQERAGTYEQYF.

This clonotype has just a few counts. The chain joins TRBV12-3 or TRBV12-4 to TRBJ2-7; a possible D gene is TRBD1 (5 bases). V was shortened by 3 bases and J by 3 bases, with 15 bases between the two germline ends. CDR3 length: 15 amino acids. The CDR3 DNA is TGTGCCAGCAGTTTGTCACCCCCCCAGGGCTACGAGCAGTACTTC. It specifies CASSLSPPQGYEQYF.